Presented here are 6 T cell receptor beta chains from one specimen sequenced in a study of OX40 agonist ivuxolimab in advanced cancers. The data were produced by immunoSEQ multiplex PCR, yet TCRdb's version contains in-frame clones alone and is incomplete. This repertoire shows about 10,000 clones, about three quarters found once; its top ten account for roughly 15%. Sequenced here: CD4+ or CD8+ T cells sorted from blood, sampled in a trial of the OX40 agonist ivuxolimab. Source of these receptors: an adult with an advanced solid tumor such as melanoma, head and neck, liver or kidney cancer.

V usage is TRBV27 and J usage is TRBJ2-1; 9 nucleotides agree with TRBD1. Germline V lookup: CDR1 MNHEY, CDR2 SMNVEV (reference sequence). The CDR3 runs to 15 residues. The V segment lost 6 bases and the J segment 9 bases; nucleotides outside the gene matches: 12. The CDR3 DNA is TGTGCCAGCAGAGGGGGGGACAGGGTCCCCCGTGAGCAGTTCTTC. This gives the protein CASRGGDRVPREQFF.

The CDR3, as DNA: TGTGCCAGCAGTTTTTCGGATACGCAGTATTTT. It is translated as CASSFSDTQYF. This sequence joins TRBV27 and TRBJ2-3; D is ambiguous. CDR3 length: 11 residues. Germline loops: CDR1 MNHEY, CDR2 SMNVEV (reference sequence). Between the trimmed V and J ends, which lost 3 bases and 6 bases, there was a span of 4 bases.

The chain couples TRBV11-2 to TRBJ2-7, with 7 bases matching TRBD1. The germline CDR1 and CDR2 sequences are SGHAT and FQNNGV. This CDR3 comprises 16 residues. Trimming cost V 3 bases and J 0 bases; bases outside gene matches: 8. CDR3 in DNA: TGTGCCAGCAGCTTGCTAGGGACAGAAGTCTCCTACGAGCAGTACTTC. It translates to CASSLLGTEVSYEQYF.

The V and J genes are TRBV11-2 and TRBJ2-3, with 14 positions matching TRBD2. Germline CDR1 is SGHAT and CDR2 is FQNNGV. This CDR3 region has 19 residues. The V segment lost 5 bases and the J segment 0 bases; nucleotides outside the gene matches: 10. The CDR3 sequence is CASSRTRTSGGQSTDTQYF. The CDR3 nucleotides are TGTGCCAGCAGCCGCACCAGGACTAGCGGGGGGCAAAGCACAGATACGCAGTATTTT.

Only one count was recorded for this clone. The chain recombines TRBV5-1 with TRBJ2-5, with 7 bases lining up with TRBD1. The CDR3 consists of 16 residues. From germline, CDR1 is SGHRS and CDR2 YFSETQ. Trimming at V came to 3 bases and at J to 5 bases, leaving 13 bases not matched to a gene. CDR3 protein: CASSYPDRAVDETQYF. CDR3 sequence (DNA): TGCGCCAGCAGCTACCCCGACAGGGCAGTTGATGAGACCCAGTACTTC.

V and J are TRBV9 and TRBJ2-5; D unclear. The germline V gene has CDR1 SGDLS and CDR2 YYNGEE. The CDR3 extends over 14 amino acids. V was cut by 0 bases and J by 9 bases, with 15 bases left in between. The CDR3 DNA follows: TGTGCCAGCAGCGTAGTCGATTTACCAACGGCCCAGTACTTC. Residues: CASSVVDLPTAQYF.